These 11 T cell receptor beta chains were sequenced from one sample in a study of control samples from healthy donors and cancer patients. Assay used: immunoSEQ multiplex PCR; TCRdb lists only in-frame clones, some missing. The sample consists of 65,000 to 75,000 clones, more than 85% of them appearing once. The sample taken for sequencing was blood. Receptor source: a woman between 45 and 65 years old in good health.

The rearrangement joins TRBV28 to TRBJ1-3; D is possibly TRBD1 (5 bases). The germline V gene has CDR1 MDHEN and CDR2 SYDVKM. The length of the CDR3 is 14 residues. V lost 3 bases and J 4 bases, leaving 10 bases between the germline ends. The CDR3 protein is CASSFRGGGNTIYF. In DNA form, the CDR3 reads TGTGCCAGCAGTTTTCGGGGGGGAGGAAACACCATATATTTT.

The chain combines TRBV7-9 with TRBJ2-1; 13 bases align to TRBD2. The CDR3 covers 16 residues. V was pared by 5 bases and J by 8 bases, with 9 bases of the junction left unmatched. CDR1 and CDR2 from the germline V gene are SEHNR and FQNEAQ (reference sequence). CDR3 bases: TGTGCCAGCAGCCCCCTTACTAGCGGGAGGGCCGATGAGCAGTTCTTC. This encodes CASSPLTSGRADEQFF.

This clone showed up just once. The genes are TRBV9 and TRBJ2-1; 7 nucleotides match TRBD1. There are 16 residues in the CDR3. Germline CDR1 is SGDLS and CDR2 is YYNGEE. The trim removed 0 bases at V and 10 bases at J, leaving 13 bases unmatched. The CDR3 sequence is CASSVAPRWTGEEQFF. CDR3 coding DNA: TGTGCCAGCAGCGTAGCCCCTCGGTGGACAGGAGAAGAGCAGTTCTTC.

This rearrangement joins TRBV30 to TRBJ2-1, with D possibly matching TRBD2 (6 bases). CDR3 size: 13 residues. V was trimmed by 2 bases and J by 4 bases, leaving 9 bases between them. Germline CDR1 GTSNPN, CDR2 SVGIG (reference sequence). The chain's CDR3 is CAWSTGLYNEQFF. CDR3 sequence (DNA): TGTGCCTGGAGTACCGGACTATACAATGAGCAGTTCTTC. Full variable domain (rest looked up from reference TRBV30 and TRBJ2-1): SQTIHQWPATLVQPVGSPLSLECTVEGTSNPNLYWYRQAAGRGLQLLFYSVGIGQISSEVPQNLSASRPQDRQFILSSKKLLLSDSGFYLCAWSTGLYNEQFFGPGTRLTVL.

CDR3 in DNA: TGTGCCAGTAGTATAGCGGGCGGCTCCTCCTACAATGAGCAGTTCTTC. Amino acids: CASSIAGGSSYNEQFF. V and J are TRBV19 and TRBJ2-1; D not certain. Looked up from germline, CDR1 is LNHDA and CDR2 is SQIVND (reference sequence). The V and J ends lost 1 base and 0 bases respectively, with 10 bases between them. This CDR3 is 16 amino acids long.

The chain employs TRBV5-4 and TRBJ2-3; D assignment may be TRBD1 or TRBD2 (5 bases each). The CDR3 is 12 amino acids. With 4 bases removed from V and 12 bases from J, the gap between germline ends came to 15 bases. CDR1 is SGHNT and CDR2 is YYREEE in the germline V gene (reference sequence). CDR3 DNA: TGTGCCAGCAGCCAGGACCGGGACCCCCAGTATTTT. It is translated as CASSQDRDPQYF.

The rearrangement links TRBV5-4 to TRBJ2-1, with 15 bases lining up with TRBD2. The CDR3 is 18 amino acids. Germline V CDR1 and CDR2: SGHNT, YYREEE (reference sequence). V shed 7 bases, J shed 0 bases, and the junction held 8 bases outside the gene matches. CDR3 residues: CASEPGLAGGHSYNEQFF. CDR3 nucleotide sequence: TGTGCCAGCGAGCCGGGACTAGCGGGAGGCCACTCCTACAATGAGCAGTTCTTC. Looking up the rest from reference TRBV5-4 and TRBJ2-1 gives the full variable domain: ETGVTQSPTHLIKTRGQQVTLRCSSQSGHNTVSWYQQALGQGPQFIFQYYREEENGRGNFPPRFSGLQFPNYSSELNVNALELDDSALYLCASEPGLAGGHSYNEQFFGPGTRLTVL.

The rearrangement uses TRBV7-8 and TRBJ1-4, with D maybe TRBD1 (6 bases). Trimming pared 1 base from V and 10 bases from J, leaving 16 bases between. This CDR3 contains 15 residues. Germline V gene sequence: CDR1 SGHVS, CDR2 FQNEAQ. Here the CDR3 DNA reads TGTGCCAGCAGCTTAGGCCCGGGACATGGGGCAAAACTGTTTTTT. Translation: CASSLGPGHGAKLFF.

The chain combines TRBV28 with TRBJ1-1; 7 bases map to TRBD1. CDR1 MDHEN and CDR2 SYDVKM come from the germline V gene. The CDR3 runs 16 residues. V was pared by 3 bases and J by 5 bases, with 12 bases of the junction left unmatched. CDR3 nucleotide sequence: TGTGCCAGCAGTTTTGATATCGGCAGGGGGAATACTGAAGCTTTCTTT. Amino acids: CASSFDIGRGNTEAFF.

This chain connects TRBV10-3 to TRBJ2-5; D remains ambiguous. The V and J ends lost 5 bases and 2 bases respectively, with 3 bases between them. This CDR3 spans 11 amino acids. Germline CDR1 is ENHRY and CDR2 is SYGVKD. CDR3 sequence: CAISQQETQYF. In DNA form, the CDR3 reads TGTGCCATCAGTCAACAAGAGACCCAGTACTTC.

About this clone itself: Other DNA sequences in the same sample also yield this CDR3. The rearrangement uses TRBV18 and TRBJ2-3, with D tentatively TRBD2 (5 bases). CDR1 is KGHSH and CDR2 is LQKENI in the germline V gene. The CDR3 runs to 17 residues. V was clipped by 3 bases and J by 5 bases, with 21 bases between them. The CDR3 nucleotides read TGTGCCAGCTCACCCCTTTTGGACTTTGCTCCGGGAGATACGCAGTATTTT. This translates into CASSPLLDFAPGDTQYF.